This is a list of T cell receptor beta chains from one sample in a study of OX40 agonist ivuxolimab in advanced cancers. TCRdb's copy holds only in-frame clones and misses some; the assay was immunoSEQ multiplex PCR. The sample yields 50,000 to 75,000 clones, 75% to 95% seen once. This specimen was CD4+ or CD8+ T cells sorted from blood, taken in a trial of the OX40 agonist ivuxolimab. Source of these receptors: an adult with an advanced solid tumor such as melanoma, head and neck, liver or kidney cancer. The CDR3 runs from the conserved cysteine through the conserved F or W. D genes are given only for firm matches. Clone size is stated in some rows and not others, as once, few, many or a class when expanded.

v_call	clone_size	d_call	j_call	cdr3_nt	cdr3_aa
TRBV10-1	.	TRBD1	TRBJ2-1	TGCGCCAGCAGTCGAACGGGACAGGGAAACGATGAGCAGTTCTTC	CASSRTGQGNDEQFF
TRBV10-3	.	.	TRBJ2-5	TGTGCCATCAAGGACACCGGGGAGACCCAGTACTTC	CAIKDTGETQYF
TRBV7-8	once	.	TRBJ2-7	TGTGCCAGCAGGCCGGGACCCTTCACCTACGAGCAGTACTTC	CASRPGPFTYEQYF
TRBV7-8	.	TRBD2	TRBJ2-7	TGTGCCAGCAGCTCCACTAGCGGGAGCGCTTACGAGCAGTACTTC	CASSSTSGSAYEQYF
TRBV4-1	.	.	TRBJ1-1	TGCGCCAGCAGCCAAGGCCGGAACACTGAAGCTTTCTTT	CASSQGRNTEAFF
TRBV2	.	.	TRBJ1-2	TGTGCCAGCAGGGACAGCGGCTACACCTTC	CASRDSGYTF
TRBV5-5	.	TRBD1	TRBJ2-2	TGTGCCAGCAGCCCCCGGGACAGGGGGCGTGAAACCGGGGAGCTGTTTTTT	CASSPRDRGRETGELFF
TRBV5-5	.	.	TRBJ2-7	TGTGCCAGCAGCTTGGCAGGGACCTACGAGCAGTACTTC	CASSLAGTYEQYF
TRBV21-1	once	.	TRBJ2-7	TGTGCCAGCAGCAAGAGCGGGAGAGATACCTACGAGCAGTACTTC	CASSKSGRDTYEQYF
TRBV9	.	TRBD2	TRBJ2-2	TGTGCCAGCAGCTCTCGGGTGCTAGCGGGAGGTTTCACCGGGGAGCTGTTTTTT	CASSSRVLAGGFTGELFF
TRBV4-1	.	.	TRBJ2-4	TGCGCCAGCAGCCAAGAGGTTGCTTCGGGCGTCAAAAACATTCAGTACTTC	CASSQEVASGVKNIQYF
TRBV2	.	TRBD2	TRBJ2-3	TGTGCCAGCAGACCTACTAGCGGACGACCTCCGGGTACGCAGTATTTT	CASRPTSGRPPGTQYF
TRBV6-1	.	TRBD1	TRBJ1-6	TGTGCCAGCAGTGAAATAGGACAGGGATGGGATTCACCCCTCCACTTT	CASSEIGQGWDSPLHF
TRBV5-6	.	.	TRBJ2-5	TGTGCCAGCAGCGCTCCCGGGCTACTTTTGGTATCAGAGACCCAGTACTTC	CASSAPGLLLVSETQYF
TRBV28	.	TRBD1	TRBJ2-5	TGTGCCAGCAAGACAGGGGGCTTGGAGGAGACCCAGTACTTC	CASKTGGLEETQYF
TRBV5-1	.	TRBD2	TRBJ2-1	TGCGCCAGCAGCCCCGTAGCGGGAACCCTCAATGAGCAGTTCTTC	CASSPVAGTLNEQFF
TRBV7-9	.	TRBD1	TRBJ1-2	TGTGCCAGCAGCTCGGCCGGGACAGGGAACGGCTACACCTTC	CASSSAGTGNGYTF
TRBV5-1	.	.	TRBJ2-7	TGCGCCAGCAGCTTCGGGACTGCGAGCCTTGGGGAGCAGTACTTC	CASSFGTASLGEQYF
TRBV27	.	TRBD1	TRBJ2-7	TGTGCCAGCAGTTTGCGCCCGGGACAGGGGTCGCGGCGCTACGAGCAGTACTTC	CASSLRPGQGSRRYEQYF
TRBV10-1	.	.	TRBJ2-5	TGCGCCAGCAGTGAGTGGACGGGACTGCAGACCCAGTACTTC	CASSEWTGLQTQYF
TRBV11-3	.	.	TRBJ2-2	TGTGCCAGCAGTACGGCAGCGAACACCGGGGAGCTGTTTTTT	CASSTAANTGELFF
TRBV5-4	.	TRBD2	TRBJ2-1	TGTGCCAGCAGCTTGGGGCTAGCGGGCTCCTACAATGAGCAGTTCTTC	CASSLGLAGSYNEQFF